These 17 T cell receptor beta chains were all obtained from the same sample, sequenced in a study of blood T cell repertoires in COVID-19. This table comes from immunoSEQ multiplex PCR, and its TCRdb copy is limited to in-frame clones, with some not included. The sample contains about 480,000 clones, roughly 90% of which appear only once. The sample taken for sequencing was PBMCs or T cells enriched from blood (not recorded which). The source of these receptors is a woman aged 40 to 50 who had recovered from COVID-19.

The gene calls are TRBV19 and TRBJ1-1, with a weak D call TRBD1 (5 bases). CDR3 length: 14 residues. The germline CDR1 and CDR2 sequences are LNHDA and SQIVND (reference sequence). Trimming stripped 2 bases from V and 5 bases from J, with 12 bases between. The CDR3: CASSINMDTTEAFF. The DNA for the CDR3 is TGTGCCAGTAGTATAAATATGGACACGACTGAAGCTTTCTTT.

The J gene is TRBJ1-3, the V gene TRBV7-9, with D unclear. The CDR3 is 14 residues long. V was trimmed by 5 bases and J by 2 bases, leaving 10 bases between them. CDR1 and CDR2 from the germline V gene are SEHNR and FQNEAQ (reference sequence). Written as DNA, the CDR3 is TGTGCCAGCAGCCCGTTAGCTACTGGAAACACCATATATTTT. It specifies CASSPLATGNTIYF.

CDR3 nucleotides: TGCGCCAGCAGCTTGCGGGTTAGCGGGTTCTACGAGCAGTACTTC. Amino acid sequence: CASSLRVSGFYEQYF. V gene TRBV5-1 combines with J gene TRBJ2-7, with TRBD2 matching over 7 bases. There are 15 residues in the CDR3. In germline, CDR1 is SGHRS, CDR2 YFSETQ. V lost 1 base to trimming and J lost 3 bases; unmatched junction nucleotides: 7.

The V and J genes are TRBV11-2 and TRBJ2-1; 10 nucleotides match TRBD2. The CDR3 extends over 18 amino acids. Per germline, CDR1 SGHAT and CDR2 FQNNGV. Unmatched junction bases numbered 15, after V lost 6 bases and J lost 4 bases. The CDR3 here is CASRARLAGNTGYNEQFF. CDR3 coding DNA: TGTGCCAGCAGGGCAAGACTAGCGGGCAACACGGGGTACAATGAGCAGTTCTTC.

The V and J genes are TRBV7-8 and TRBJ1-5, with D possibly TRBD1 on 6 matching bases. Germline V lookup: CDR1 SGHVS, CDR2 FQNEAQ. The CDR3 sequence is 16 residues long. V was shortened by 5 bases and J by 2 bases, with 16 bases between the two germline ends. The CDR3 spells CASSLGGRVGNQPQHF. DNA for the CDR3: TGTGCCAGCAGCCTAGGGGGGCGGGTTGGCAATCAGCCCCAGCATTTT. Complete variable domain (other parts from reference TRBV7-8 and TRBJ1-5): GAGVSQSPRYKVAKRGQDVALRCDPISGHVSLFWYQQALGQGPEFLTYFQNEAQLDKSGLPSDRFFAERPEGSVSTLKIQRTQQEDSAVYLCASSLGGRVGNQPQHFGDGTRLSIL.

This clone was picked up a small number of times. The chain combines TRBV19 with TRBJ2-5; TRBD1 is a possible D gene (5 bases). The CDR3 runs 14 residues. CDR1 is LNHDA, CDR2 SQIVND, per germline (reference sequence). V gave up 5 bases and J gave up 1 base, with 11 bases separating them. CDR3 in DNA: TGTGCCAGTAGTCAGACAGTAATCCAAGAGACCCAGTACTTC. Protein sequence: CASSQTVIQETQYF.

This clone was counted a few times. Written as DNA, the CDR3 is TGTGCCAGCAGCCAAGTGGTCAGGAGTTGGGGAGAGAACACTGAAGCTTTCTTT. This translates into CASSQVVRSWGENTEAFF. The chain employs TRBV3-1 (or the pseudogene TRBV3-2) and TRBJ1-1; D uncertain. With 1 base removed from V and 1 base from J, the gap between germline ends came to 19 bases. CDR1 is LGHDT, CDR2 YNNKEL, per germline (reference sequence). The CDR3 has 18 residues.

The V call is TRBV7-9, the J call TRBJ1-6, with unresolved D. CDR1 and CDR2 (germline): SEHNR, FQNEAQ (reference sequence). The CDR3 sequence is 16 residues long. The V end lost 5 bases, the J end lost 2 bases, and 13 bases lay between the germline ends. CDR3 region: CASSRGLYPYNSPLHF. The CDR3 DNA reads as TGTGCCAGCAGCCGCGGACTTTACCCCTATAATTCACCCCTCCACTTT.

The J gene is TRBJ1-2, the V gene TRBV4-2, with a weak D call TRBD1 (5 bases). With 0 bases removed from V and 1 base from J, the gap between germline ends came to 9 bases. Germline values: CDR1 LGHNA, CDR2 YNFKEQ. This CDR3 is 15 amino acids long. The CDR3 here is CASSQDREVNYGYTF. CDR3 sequence (DNA): TGTGCCAGCAGCCAAGACAGGGAGGTTAACTATGGCTACACCTTC.

The V call is TRBV5-4, the J call TRBJ2-1; D is ambiguous. Trimming cost V 0 bases and J 2 bases, with 3 bases left between them. Germline CDR1 and CDR2: SGHNT and YYREEE (reference sequence). This CDR3 is 13 amino acids long. The CDR3 protein is CASSLEPYNEQFF. The CDR3 DNA reads as TGTGCCAGCAGCTTGGAGCCCTACAATGAGCAGTTCTTC. Filled out from reference TRBV5-4 and TRBJ2-1, the complete variable domain reads ETGVTQSPTHLIKTRGQQVTLRCSSQSGHNTVSWYQQALGQGPQFIFQYYREEENGRGNFPPRFSGLQFPNYSSELNVNALELDDSALYLCASSLEPYNEQFFGPGTRLTVL.

This clone is a singleton in its sample. The chain combines TRBV18 with TRBJ2-7; TRBD2 matches 11 bases. Germline CDR1 reads KGHSH; CDR2 reads LQKENI. This CDR3 contains 15 residues. Trimming at V came to 5 bases and at J to 4 bases, leaving 7 bases not matched to a gene. The CDR3 nucleotides read TGTGCCAGCTCAGGGACTAGCGGAGGGGTTTACGAGCAGTACTTC. This encodes CASSGTSGGVYEQYF.

The chain carries TRBV19 and TRBJ2-7, with D tentatively TRBD2 (6 bases). Trimming took 5 bases from V and 3 from J, leaving 11 bases between them. CDR1 is LNHDA, CDR2 SQIVND, per germline (reference sequence). The CDR3 contains 13 residues. The CDR3 reads CASSFLGGYEQYF. The CDR3, as DNA: TGTGCCAGTAGTTTCCTCGGGGGCTACGAGCAGTACTTC.

The rearrangement joins TRBV29-1 to TRBJ2-3, with D possibly matching TRBD2 (5 bases). This CDR3 comprises 13 residues. Trimming left V 3 bases short and J 4 bases short, with 11 bases between. Germline V gene lookup returns CDR1 SQVTM and CDR2 ANQGSEA. The chain's CDR3 is CSVDGGPSDTQYF. CDR3 DNA: TGCAGCGTTGATGGCGGGCCCTCAGATACGCAGTATTTT.

The chain has TRBV24-1 and TRBJ1-1; D possibly corresponds to TRBD1 (6 bases). The CDR3 extends over 14 amino acids. Germline V lookup: CDR1 KGHDR, CDR2 SFDVKD. Trimming took 9 bases from V and 1 from J, leaving 14 bases between them. The chain's CDR3 is CATRLTGGNTEAFF. CDR3 sequence (DNA): TGTGCCACCCGACTGACAGGAGGGAACACTGAAGCTTTCTTT.

The gene calls are TRBV5-1 and TRBJ2-7; 10 bases line up with TRBD1. Germline loops: CDR1 SGHRS, CDR2 YFSETQ. This CDR3 spans 15 amino acids. J gave up 5 bases and V 2 bases, and 7 bases lay outside the gene matches. The CDR3 here is CASSLVGTGVHEQYF. The DNA of the CDR3 is TGCGCCAGCAGCTTAGTGGGGACAGGGGTTCACGAGCAGTACTTC. Full variable domain (remainder filled in from reference TRBV5-1 and TRBJ2-7): KAGVTQTPRYLIKTRGQQVTLSCSPISGHRSVSWYQQTPGQGLQFLFEYFSETQRNKGNFPGRFSGRQFSNSRSEMNVSTLELGDSALYLCASSLVGTGVHEQYFGPGTRLTVT.

The chain combines TRBV18 with TRBJ1-6; the D gene is possibly TRBD1 (5 bases). With 2 bases removed from V and 7 bases from J, the gap between germline ends came to 12 bases. There are 15 residues in the CDR3. Germline V gives CDR1 KGHSH, CDR2 LQKENI. The chain's CDR3 is CASSPKDRSNSPLHF. CDR3 nucleotides: TGTGCCAGCTCACCAAAAGACAGATCCAATTCACCCCTCCACTTT.

This clone was observed a handful of times. This chain joins TRBV6-6 and TRBJ1-6; the D is unclear. Trimming took 6 bases from V and 4 from J, leaving 13 bases between them. Germline V gene data show CDR1 as MNHNY and CDR2 as SVGAGI (reference sequence). This CDR3 has 15 residues. The CDR3 here is CASSLPGVYNSPLHF. CDR3 DNA: TGTGCCAGCAGCCTGCCCGGTGTATATAATTCACCCCTCCACTTT.